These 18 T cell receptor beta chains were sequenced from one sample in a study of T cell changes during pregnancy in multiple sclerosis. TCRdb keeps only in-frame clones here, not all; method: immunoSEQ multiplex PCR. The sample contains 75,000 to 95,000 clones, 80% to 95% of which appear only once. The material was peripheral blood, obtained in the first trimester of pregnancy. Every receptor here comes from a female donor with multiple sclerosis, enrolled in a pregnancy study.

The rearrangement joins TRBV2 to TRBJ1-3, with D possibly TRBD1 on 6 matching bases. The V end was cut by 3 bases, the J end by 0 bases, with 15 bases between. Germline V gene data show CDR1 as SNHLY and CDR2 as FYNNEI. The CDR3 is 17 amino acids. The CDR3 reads CASSDIHLTGSGNTIYF. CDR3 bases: TGTGCCAGCAGTGATATACATCTGACAGGCTCTGGAAACACCATATATTTT.

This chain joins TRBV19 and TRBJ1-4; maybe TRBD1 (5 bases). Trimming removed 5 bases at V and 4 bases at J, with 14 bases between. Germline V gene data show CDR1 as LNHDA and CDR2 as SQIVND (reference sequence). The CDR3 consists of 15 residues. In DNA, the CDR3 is TGTGCCAGTAGTGCCCAGGGACTGATTAATGAAAAACTGTTTTTT. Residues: CASSAQGLINEKLFF.

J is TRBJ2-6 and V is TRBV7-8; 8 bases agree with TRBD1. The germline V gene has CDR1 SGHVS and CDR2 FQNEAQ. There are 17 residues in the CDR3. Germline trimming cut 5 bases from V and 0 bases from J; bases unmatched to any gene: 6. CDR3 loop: CASSGGQEGSGANVLTF. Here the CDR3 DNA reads TGTGCCAGCAGCGGGGGACAGGAGGGCTCTGGGGCCAACGTCCTGACTTTC. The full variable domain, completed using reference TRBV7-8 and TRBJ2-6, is GAGVSQSPRYKVAKRGQDVALRCDPISGHVSLFWYQQALGQGPEFLTYFQNEAQLDKSGLPSDRFFAERPEGSVSTLKIQRTQQEDSAVYLCASSGGQEGSGANVLTFGAGSRLTVL.

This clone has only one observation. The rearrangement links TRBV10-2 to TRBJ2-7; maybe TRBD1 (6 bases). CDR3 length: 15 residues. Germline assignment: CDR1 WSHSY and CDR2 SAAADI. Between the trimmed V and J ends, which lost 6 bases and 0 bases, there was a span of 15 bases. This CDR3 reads CASRGSQGLSYEQYF. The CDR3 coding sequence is TGCGCCAGCAGGGGGTCACAGGGCCTCTCCTACGAGCAGTACTTC.

The DNA of the CDR3 is TGTGCCAGCAGCGTAGCTGGCAGGTCAAACATTCAGTACTTC. It is translated as CASSVAGRSNIQYF. The rearrangement links TRBV9 to TRBJ2-4; D is unresolved. The CDR3 contains 14 residues. Germline values: CDR1 SGDLS, CDR2 YYNGEE. V lost 0 bases and J 6 bases, leaving 10 bases between the germline ends.

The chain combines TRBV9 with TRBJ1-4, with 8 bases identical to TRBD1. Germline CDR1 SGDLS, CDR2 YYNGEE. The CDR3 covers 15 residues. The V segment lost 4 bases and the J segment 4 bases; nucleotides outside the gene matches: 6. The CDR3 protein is CASSSKTGDNEKLFF. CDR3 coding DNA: TGTGCCAGCAGCTCCAAGACAGGGGATAATGAAAAACTGTTTTTT.

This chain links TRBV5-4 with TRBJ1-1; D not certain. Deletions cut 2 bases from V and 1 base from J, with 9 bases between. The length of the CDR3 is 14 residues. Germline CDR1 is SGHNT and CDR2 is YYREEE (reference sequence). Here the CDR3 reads CASSLIRGNTEAFF. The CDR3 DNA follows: TGTGCCAGCAGCTTAATCCGGGGGAACACTGAAGCTTTCTTT.

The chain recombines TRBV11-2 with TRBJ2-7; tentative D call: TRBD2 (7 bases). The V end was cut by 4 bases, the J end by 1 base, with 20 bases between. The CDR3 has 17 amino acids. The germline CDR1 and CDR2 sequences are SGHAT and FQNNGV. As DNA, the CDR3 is TGTGCCAGCAGCTCAAGGGGGGCCGGACTAGTTTCCTACGAGCAGTACTTC. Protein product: CASSSRGAGLVSYEQYF.

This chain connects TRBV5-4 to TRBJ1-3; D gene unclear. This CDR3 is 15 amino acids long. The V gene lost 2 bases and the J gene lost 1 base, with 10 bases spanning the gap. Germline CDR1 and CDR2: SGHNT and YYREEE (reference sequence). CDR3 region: CASSLKRESGNTIYF. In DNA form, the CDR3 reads TGTGCCAGCAGCTTAAAAAGGGAGTCTGGAAACACCATATATTTT.

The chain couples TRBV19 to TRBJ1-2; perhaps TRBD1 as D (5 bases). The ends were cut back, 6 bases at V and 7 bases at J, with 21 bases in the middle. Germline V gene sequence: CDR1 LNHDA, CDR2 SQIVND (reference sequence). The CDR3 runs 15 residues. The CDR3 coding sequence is TGTGCCAGTAGCCGATCTACCGGGGGGGTTATTGGCTACACCTTC. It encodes CASSRSTGGVIGYTF.

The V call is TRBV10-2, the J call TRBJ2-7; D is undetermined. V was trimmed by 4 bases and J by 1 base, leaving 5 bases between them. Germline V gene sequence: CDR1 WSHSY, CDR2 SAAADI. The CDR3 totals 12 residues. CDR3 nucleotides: TGCGCCAGCAGTGCTCGGTCCTACGAGCAGTACTTC. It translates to CASSARSYEQYF.

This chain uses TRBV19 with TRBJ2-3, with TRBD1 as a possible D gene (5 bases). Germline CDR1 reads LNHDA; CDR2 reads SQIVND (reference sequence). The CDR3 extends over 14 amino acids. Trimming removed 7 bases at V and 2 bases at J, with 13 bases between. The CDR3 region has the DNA TGTGCCAGTAAAGACAGACACCTCACAGATACGCAGTATTTT. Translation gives CASKDRHLTDTQYF. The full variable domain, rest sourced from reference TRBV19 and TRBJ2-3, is DGGITQSPKYLFRKEGQNVTLSCEQNLNHDAMYWYRQDPGQGLRLIYYSQIVNDFQKGDIAEGYSVSREKKESFPLTVTSAQKNPTAFYLCASKDRHLTDTQYFGPGTRLTVL.

The CDR3 region is CASSSEGNYEQYF. In DNA form, the CDR3 reads TGTGCCAGCAGTTCCGAGGGAAACTACGAGCAGTACTTC. The chain employs TRBV28 and TRBJ2-7; D might be TRBD2 (5 bases). The CDR3 has 13 residues. Germline-derived CDR1 and CDR2 are MDHEN and SYDVKM. V shed 4 bases and J shed 3 bases, with 10 bases lying between them.

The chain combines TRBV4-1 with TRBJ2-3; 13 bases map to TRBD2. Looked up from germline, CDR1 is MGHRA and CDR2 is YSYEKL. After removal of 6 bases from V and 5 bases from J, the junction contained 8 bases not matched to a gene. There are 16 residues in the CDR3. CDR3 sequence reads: CASRTTSGRAGDTQYF. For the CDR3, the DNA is TGCGCCAGCAGGACAACTAGCGGGAGGGCTGGAGATACGCAGTATTTT.

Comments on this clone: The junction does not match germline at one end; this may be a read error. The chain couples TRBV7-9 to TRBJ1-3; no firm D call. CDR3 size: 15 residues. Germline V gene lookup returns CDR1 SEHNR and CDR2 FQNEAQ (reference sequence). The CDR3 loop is CASSVAATSGNTIYF. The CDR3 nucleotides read TGTGCCAGCAGCGTAGCAGCAACTTCTGGAAACACCATATATTTT.

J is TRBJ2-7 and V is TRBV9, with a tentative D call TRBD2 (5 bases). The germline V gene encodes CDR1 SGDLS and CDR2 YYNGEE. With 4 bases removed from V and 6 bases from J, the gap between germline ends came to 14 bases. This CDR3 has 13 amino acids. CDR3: CASSMRLNAEQYF. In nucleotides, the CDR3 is TGTGCCAGCAGCATGCGACTAAACGCCGAGCAGTACTTC.

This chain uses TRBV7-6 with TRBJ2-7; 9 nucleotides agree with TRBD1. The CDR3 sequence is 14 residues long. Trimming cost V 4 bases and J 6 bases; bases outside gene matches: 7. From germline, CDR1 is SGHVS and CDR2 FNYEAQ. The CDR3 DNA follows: TGTGCCAGCAGCTCAACAGGGGGCCGTGGCGAGCAGTACTTC. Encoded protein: CASSSTGGRGEQYF.

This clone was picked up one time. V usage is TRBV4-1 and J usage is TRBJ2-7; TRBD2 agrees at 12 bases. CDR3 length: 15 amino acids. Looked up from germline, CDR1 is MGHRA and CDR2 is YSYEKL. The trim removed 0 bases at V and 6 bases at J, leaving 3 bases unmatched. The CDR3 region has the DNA TGCGCCAGCAGCCAAGATCTAGCGGGAGGGCTCGAGCAGTACTTC. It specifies CASSQDLAGGLEQYF.